This T cell receptor beta chain came from a study of naive and memory T cell subsets (dated by TCRdb to between 2016 and 2019). Describing the broader study: The study applied an open-source, UMI-based TCR alpha and beta sequencing pipeline to sorted naive and memory peripheral blood T cell subsets. The results of the functional CMV T cell responses matched the IgG serology results in every case. RNA was DNase-treated and reverse transcribed with TCR constant-region primers, mostly using SuperScript III. General study outcomes and caveats: In both CD4 and CD8 cells, going from naive through CM, EM and EMRA, the Gini index went up while Shannon and inverse Simpson diversity went down. RNA-based TCR counts may be influenced by expression changes linked to T cell activation and differentiation. A few larger clonotypes were found in naive repertoires, especially CD8, and these larger clonotypes were possibly memory cells re-expressing CD45RA. TCR abundance followed a power law whose exponent differed between naive and memory subsets but was consistent across the three individuals. Each clonotype was defined as a single alpha or beta chain sequence rather than as a paired alpha/beta receptor. After error correction, over 95% of naive TCR sequences appeared only once, giving much steeper abundance distributions than memory subsets. The repertoire findings for the naive and memory subsets could not be validated against a ground truth because none was available.

Separate amplification of TCR alpha and beta chain libraries was performed from the second PCR step onward. The CMV status of each donor was determined by measuring IFNgamma production from CD4+ T cells after fresh PBMCs had been stimulated overnight with CMV viral lysate. Miltenyi beads were used first to positively select CD4 T cells, and CD8 T cells were then positively selected from the CD4-negative fraction. After staining for CD3, CD4, CD8, CD45RA, CD27 and a live/dead dye, cells were sorted on a BD Aria II into four subsets based on CD45RA and CD27. Blood was obtained from three healthy volunteers, and the blood from each volunteer was fractionated into CD4 and CD8 T cells and subsequently into four differentiation subsets. Approximately 130 ml of peripheral blood was drawn per donor, and PBMC were isolated by Ficoll-Paque PLUS density-gradient centrifugation. Sorted cells were lysed in RLT buffer, after which RNA was extracted using a Qiagen RNeasy kit and stored at -80 degrees C.

The CDR1 and CDR2 encoded by the germline V gene are SGHTA and FQGNSA. The CDR3 measures 17 amino acids from cysteine to phenylalanine. CDR3 DNA only is kept here, 51 bases in frame from base 1. The junction carries 12 bases between V and J, which are trimmed by 1 base and 0 bases respectively. Comment on this clonotype: No antigen is known for it. One base away there is no much larger clone; base qualities are not given.

Library method: UMI-ligation and nested PCR. An equimolar mix of two oligonucleotides covering both TRBC1 and TRBC2 was used as the beta constant-region primer. The ligated cDNA went through four rounds of PCR with nested alpha and beta constant-region primers together with the SP2 primer. A single-stranded oligonucleotide bearing the SP2 primer plus a 12-nucleotide UMI was ligated onto the 3' end of the cDNA by T4 RNA ligase 1. Incubation of the ligation reaction lasted roughly 19-24 hours at 16 degrees C. PCR2 was usually performed as a SYBR Green qPCR and halted at a preset threshold so that over-amplification would not occur. Apart from the first purification, every purification step used Agencourt AMPure XP magnetic beads. Libraries were quantified by Qubit and checked on a TapeStation, with a main peak expected near 650 bp. Sequencing of the pooled libraries was done on an Illumina MiSeq using v2 2x251 paired-end kits, which typically yielded roughly 0.9-2.2 million reads per sample. Libraries were pooled at about 3.7 nM per sample, and about 5-7% PhiX was added to improve cluster recognition. The authors processed their data as follows. V and J genes were assigned to Demultiplexor-processed FASTQ reads by Decombinator through tag matching, with a single base-pair mismatch being allowed. By using UMIs, Collapsinator corrected both sequencing errors and the frequency errors caused by PCR heterogeneity. TCRs were translated and CDR3s were extracted from the conserved cysteine to the FGXG phenylalanine by CDR3Translator, with non-productive sequences being flagged. Gini, Shannon entropy and inverse Simpson indices were computed after subsampling the repertoires to the same number of UMI-defined TCRs. Within the linear range, a power law was fitted by maximum likelihood to the distributions of clonotype abundance. For one naive CD8 sample, the pipeline and MIGEC produced similar UMI counts, unique TCR numbers and clonal distributions. One analysis removed from the naive repertoire any naive TCRs that were also present in any memory subset from the same donor. Repertoires were searched for approximately 7,000 CMV-associated CDR3 sequences compiled from VDJdb and a published dataset. The public sequencing data were trimmed at Q25 with fastp and processed into clonotypes with MiXCR by TCRdb, which kept only in-frame beta chains. Duplicate CDR3 protein sequences are folded into a single record with the most common DNA and genes. The V and J calls here are based on TCRdb, not the publication. The sample table records over 90,000 distinct CDR3 sequences; 10% to 12% of these occur just once. 0.13% of the sample lies in the top ten.

The chain was built from TRBV7-2 and TRBJ2-2, and possibly TRBD2, on 5 matching bases. The sequencing input was naive CD4+ T cells from blood. The cell subset or site label, as the study defines it: naive T cells, CD45RA high CD27+. This TCR derives from a human donor in good health. The CDR3 region: CASSLGAGGANTGELFF. The base sequence is TGTGCCAGCAGCTTAGGCGCCGGAGGCGCGAACACCGGGGAGCTGTTTTTT.